This T cell receptor beta chain was obtained from a study of T cells in tumors after PD-1 blockade. Study-wide context: Daily vismodegib 150 mg continued in a subset of anti-PD-1-treated patients. Tumor samples yielded approximately 20-fold more depth than single-cell TCR sequencing.

Regarding the study as a whole: Clonal replacement was seen across treatment, not between pre-treatment samples. In squamous cell carcinoma, 50% of expanded exhausted clones were novel versus 29% of other expanded CD8+ clones.

Clones were read by immunoSEQ multiplex PCR, and TCRdb kept only the in-frame ones, dropping some. The data show around 13,000 clones, roughly three fifths seen once. To note about this clone: Antigen: not known.

The sequence was collected from a human donor with cutaneous squamous cell carcinoma. Sequenced here: tumor tissue, sampled before anti-PD-1 treatment.

Here the CDR3 reads CASVVEGGYGYTF. DNA for the CDR3: TGTGCCAGCGTGGTAGAGGGCGGCTATGGCTACACCTTC. J is TRBJ1-2 and V is TRBV2; D is unresolved. The CDR3 spans 13 residues. Per the germline V gene, CDR1 is SNHLY and CDR2 is FYNNEI. With 8 bases removed from V and 4 bases from J, the gap between germline ends came to 14 bases. The entire variable domain, with the rest obtained from reference TRBV2 and TRBJ1-2, is as follows: EPEVTQTPSHQVTQMGQEVILRCVPISNHLYFYWYRQILGQKVEFLVSFYNNEISEKSEIFDDQFSVERPDGSNFTLKIRSTKLEDSAMYFCASVVEGGYGYTFGSGTRLTVV.